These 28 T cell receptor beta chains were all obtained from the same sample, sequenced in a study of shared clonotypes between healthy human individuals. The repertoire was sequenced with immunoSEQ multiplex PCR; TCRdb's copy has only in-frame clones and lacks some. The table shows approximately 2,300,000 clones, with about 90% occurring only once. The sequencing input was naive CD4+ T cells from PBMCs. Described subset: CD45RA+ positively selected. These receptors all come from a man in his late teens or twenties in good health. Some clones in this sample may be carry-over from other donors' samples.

CDR3 in DNA: TGTGCCACCAGCAGAGATCCCAGTGGAAACACCATATATTTT. It translates to CATSRDPSGNTIYF. The chain joins TRBV15 to TRBJ1-3, with D unclear. Germline values: CDR1 LNHNV, CDR2 YYDKDF (reference sequence). V gave up 0 bases and J gave up 3 bases, with 6 bases separating them. CDR3 size: 14 residues.

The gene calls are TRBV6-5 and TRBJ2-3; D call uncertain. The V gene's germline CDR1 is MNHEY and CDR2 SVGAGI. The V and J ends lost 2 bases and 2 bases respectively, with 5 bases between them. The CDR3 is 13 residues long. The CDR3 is CASSYTTTDTQYF. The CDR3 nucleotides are TGTGCCAGCAGTTACACCACCACAGATACGCAGTATTTT.

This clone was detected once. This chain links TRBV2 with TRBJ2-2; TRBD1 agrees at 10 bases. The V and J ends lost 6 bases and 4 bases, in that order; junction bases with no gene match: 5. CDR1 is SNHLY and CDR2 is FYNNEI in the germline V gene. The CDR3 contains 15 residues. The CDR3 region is CASRRTGGSTGELFF. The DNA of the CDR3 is TGTGCCAGCAGGAGGACAGGGGGAAGCACCGGGGAGCTGTTTTTT.

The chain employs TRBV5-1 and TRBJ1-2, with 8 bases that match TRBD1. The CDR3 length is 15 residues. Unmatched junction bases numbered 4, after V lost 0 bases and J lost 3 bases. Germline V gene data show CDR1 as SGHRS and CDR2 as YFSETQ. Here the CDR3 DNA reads TGCGCCAGCAGCTTGGAAACAGGGGGTGACTATGGCTACACCTTC. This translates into CASSLETGGDYGYTF.

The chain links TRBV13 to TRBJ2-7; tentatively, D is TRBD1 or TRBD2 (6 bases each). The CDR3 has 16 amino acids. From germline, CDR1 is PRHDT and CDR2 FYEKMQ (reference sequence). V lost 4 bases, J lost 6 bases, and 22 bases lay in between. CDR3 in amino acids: CASSSGALRGPSEQYF. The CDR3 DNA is TGTGCCAGCAGCTCGGGGGCGCTGAGGGGACCGTCCGAGCAGTACTTC.

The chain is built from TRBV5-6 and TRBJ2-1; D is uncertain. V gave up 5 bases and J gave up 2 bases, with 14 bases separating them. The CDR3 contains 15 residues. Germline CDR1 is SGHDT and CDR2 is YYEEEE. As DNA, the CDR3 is TGTGCCAGCAGGGTGGTCGGAGACGCCTACAATGAGCAGTTCTTC. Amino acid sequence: CASRVVGDAYNEQFF.

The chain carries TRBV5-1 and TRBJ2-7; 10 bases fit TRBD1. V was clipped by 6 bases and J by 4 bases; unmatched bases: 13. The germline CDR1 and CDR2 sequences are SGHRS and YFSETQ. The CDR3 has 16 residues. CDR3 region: CASTPTRGQGGYEQYF. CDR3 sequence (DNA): TGCGCCAGCACCCCAACCCGAGGACAGGGGGGGTACGAGCAGTACTTC.

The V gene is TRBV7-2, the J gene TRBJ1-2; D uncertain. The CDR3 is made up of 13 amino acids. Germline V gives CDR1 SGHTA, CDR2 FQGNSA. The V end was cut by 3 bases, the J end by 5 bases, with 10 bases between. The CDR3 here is CASSLRQKYGYTF. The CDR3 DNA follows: TGTGCCAGCAGCTTGAGACAAAAGTATGGCTACACCTTC.

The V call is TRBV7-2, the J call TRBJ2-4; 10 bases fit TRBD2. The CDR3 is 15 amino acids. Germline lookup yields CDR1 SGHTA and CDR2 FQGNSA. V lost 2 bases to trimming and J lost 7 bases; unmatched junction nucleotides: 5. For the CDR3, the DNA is TGTGCCAGCAGCTTATCTAGCGGGAGTATGAACATTCAGTACTTC. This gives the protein CASSLSSGSMNIQYF. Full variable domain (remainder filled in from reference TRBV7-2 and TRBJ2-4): GAGVSQSPSNKVTEKGKDVELRCDPISGHTALYWYRQSLGQGLEFLIYFQGNSAPDKSGLPSDRFSAERTGGSVSTLTIQRTQQEDSAVYLCASSLSSGSMNIQYFGAGTRLSVL.

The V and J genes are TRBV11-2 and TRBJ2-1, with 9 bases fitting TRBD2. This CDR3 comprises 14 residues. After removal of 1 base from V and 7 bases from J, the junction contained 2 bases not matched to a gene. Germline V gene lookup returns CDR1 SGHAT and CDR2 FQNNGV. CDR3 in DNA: TGTGCCAGCAGCTTAGTTCTAGCGGGAAATGAGCAGTTCTTC. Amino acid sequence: CASSLVLAGNEQFF.

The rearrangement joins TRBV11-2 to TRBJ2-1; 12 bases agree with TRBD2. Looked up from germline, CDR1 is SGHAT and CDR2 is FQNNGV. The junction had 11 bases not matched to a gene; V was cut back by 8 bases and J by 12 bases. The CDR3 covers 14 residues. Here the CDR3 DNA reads TGTGCCAGCGACCGGACTAGCGGGAACGGAAGGCAGTTCTTC. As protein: CASDRTSGNGRQFF.

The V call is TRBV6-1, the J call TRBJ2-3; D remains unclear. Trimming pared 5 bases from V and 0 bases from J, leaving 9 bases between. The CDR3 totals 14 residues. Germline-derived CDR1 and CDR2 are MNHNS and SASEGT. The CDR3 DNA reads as TGTGCCAGCAGTATCTCGACCAGCACAGATACGCAGTATTTT. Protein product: CASSISTSTDTQYF.

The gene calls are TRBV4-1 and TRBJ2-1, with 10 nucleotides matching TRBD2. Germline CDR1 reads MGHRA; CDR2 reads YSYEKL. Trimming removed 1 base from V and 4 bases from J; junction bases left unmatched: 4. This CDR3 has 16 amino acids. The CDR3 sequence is CASSQGGTSVYNEQFF. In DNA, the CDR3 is TGCGCCAGCAGCCAAGGGGGGACTAGCGTTTACAATGAGCAGTTCTTC.

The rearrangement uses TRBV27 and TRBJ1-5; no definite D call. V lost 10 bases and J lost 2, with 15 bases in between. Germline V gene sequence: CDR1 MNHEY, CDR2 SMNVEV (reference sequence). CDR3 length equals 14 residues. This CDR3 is CATSQWTGNQPQHF. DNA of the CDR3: TGTGCCACCTCCCAATGGACTGGCAATCAGCCCCAGCATTTT.

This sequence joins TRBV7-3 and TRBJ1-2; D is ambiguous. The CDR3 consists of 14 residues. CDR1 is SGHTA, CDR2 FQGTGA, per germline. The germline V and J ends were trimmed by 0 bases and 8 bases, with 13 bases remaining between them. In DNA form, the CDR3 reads TGTGCCAGCAGCTTAACAGCGCCCCAGGAGGGCTACACCTTC. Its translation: CASSLTAPQEGYTF.

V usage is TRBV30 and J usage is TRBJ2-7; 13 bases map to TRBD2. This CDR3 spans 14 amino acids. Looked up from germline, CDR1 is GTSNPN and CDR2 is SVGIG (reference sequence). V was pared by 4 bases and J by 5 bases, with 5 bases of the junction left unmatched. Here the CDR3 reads CAWKGGLAGDEQYF. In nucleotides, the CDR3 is TGTGCCTGGAAGGGAGGACTAGCGGGAGACGAGCAGTACTTC.

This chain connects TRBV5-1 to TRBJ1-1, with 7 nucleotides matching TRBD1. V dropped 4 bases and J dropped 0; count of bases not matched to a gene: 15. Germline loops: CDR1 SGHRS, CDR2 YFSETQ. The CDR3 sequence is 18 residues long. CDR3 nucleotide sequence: TGCGCCAGCAGCATCTGGGGACAGCCAAGGGAAATGAACACTGAAGCTTTCTTT. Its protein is CASSIWGQPREMNTEAFF.

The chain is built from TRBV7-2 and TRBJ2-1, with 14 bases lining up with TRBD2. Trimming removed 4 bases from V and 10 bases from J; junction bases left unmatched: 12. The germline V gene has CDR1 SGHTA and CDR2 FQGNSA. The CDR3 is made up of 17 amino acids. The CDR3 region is CASSSIPGLAGAGEQFF. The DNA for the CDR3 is TGTGCCAGCAGCTCGATTCCGGGACTAGCGGGAGCAGGAGAGCAGTTCTTC. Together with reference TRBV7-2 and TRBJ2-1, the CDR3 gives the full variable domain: GAGVSQSPSNKVTEKGKDVELRCDPISGHTALYWYRQSLGQGLEFLIYFQGNSAPDKSGLPSDRFSAERTGGSVSTLTIQRTQQEDSAVYLCASSSIPGLAGAGEQFFGPGTRLTVL.

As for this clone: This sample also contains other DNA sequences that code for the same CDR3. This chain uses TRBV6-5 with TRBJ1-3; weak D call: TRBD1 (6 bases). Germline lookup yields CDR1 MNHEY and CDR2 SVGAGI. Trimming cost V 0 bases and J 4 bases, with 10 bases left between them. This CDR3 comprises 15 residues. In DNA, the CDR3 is TGTGCCAGCAGTTACTCGAGACAGGCCGGAAACACCATATATTTT. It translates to CASSYSRQAGNTIYF.

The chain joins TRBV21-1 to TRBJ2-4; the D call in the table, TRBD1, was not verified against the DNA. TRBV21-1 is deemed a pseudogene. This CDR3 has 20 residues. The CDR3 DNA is TGTGCCAGCAGCAAAACCTCCTGGACAGGGGAAAGTATAGCCAAAAACATTCAGTACTTC. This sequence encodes CASSKTSWTGESIAKNIQYF.

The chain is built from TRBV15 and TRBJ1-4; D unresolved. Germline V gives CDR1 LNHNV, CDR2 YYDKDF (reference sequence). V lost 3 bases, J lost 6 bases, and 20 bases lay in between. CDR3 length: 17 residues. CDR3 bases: TGTGCCACCAGCAGGTCATTACGACCCGGGTCATATGAAAAACTGTTTTTT. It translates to CATSRSLRPGSYEKLFF.

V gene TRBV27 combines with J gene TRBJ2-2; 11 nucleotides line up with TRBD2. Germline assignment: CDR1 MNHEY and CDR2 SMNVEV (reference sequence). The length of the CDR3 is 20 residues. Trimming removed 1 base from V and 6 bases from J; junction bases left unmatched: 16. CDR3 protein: CASSLFSLLAGEPYAGELFF. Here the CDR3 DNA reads TGTGCCAGCAGTTTATTTTCATTACTAGCGGGAGAACCCTACGCCGGGGAGCTGTTTTTT.

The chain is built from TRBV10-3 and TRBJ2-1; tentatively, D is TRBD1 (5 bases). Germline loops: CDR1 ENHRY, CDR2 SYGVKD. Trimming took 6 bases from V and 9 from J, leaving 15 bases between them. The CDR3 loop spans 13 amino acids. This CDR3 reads CAIRQGATPEQFF. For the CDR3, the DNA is TGTGCCATCAGACAAGGGGCAACCCCTGAGCAGTTCTTC.

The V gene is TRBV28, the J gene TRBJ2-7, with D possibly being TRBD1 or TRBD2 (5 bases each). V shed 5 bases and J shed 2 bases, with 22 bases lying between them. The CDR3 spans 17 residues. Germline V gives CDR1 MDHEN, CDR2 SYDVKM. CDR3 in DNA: TGTGCCAGCAGTCTAAACGTGGACGCGACGGGACCCTACGAGCAGTACTTC. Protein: CASSLNVDATGPYEQYF.

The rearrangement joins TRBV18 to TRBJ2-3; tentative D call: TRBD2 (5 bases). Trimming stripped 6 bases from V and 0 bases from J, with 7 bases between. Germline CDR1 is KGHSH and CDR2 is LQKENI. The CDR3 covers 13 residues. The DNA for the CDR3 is TGTGCCAGCTCCTGGACTAGCACAGATACGCAGTATTTT. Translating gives CASSWTSTDTQYF.

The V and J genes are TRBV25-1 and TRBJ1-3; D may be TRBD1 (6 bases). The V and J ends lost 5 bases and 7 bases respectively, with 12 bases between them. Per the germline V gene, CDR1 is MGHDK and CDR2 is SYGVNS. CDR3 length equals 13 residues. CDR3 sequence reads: CASSMFQGNTIYF. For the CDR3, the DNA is TGTGCCAGCAGTATGTTCCAGGGGAACACCATATATTTT.

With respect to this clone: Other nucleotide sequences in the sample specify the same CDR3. The CDR3 DNA reads TGTGCCAGCAGCTCCGGGACGGGCTTTTACAATGAGCAGTTCTTC. It yields the protein CASSSGTGFYNEQFF. The J gene is TRBJ2-1, the V gene TRBV5-4; D assignment may be TRBD1 or TRBD2 (5 bases each). The CDR3 extends over 15 amino acids. The germline gives CDR1 SGHNT, CDR2 YYREEE (reference sequence). Trimming left V 3 bases short and J 4 bases short, with 14 bases between.

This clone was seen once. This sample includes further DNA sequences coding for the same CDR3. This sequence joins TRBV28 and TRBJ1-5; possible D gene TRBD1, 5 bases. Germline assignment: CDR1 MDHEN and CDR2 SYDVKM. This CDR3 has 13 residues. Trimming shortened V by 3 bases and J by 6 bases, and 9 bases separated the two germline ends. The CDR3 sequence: CASSFPGSQPQHF. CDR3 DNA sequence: TGTGCCAGCAGTTTCCCAGGGAGTCAGCCCCAGCATTTT.